This T cell receptor (beta chain) was recorded in a study of T cell responses to AZD1222 COVID-19 vaccine. In its sample, this clone was seen once. The antigen is unknown. Overall study results and limits: It was only after the peak T cell response that any repertoires were sampled.

Assay used: immunoSEQ multiplex PCR; TCRdb lists only in-frame clones, some missing. The sample records some 96,000 clones, nearly 95% being singletons. The CDR3 length is 12 residues. Germline lookup yields CDR1 MNHEY and CDR2 SVGAGI. Between the trimmed V and J ends, which lost 6 bases and 9 bases, there was a span of 12 bases. This TCR came from an adult in good health. The sequences come from peripheral blood, collected on day 0 of AZD1222 vaccination. The rearrangement joins TRBV6-5 to TRBJ1-5; D is uncertain. CDR3 in amino acids: CASRATEGPQHF. The CDR3 DNA reads TGTGCCAGCAGAGCAACGGAAGGGCCCCAGCATTTT.